What follows are 12 T cell receptor beta chains derived from one specimen sequenced in a study of identical twins. MiXCR, applied by TCRdb to the 5' RACE reads, yields one record per CDR3 protein. The top ten clones hold approximately 1.6% of a sample with 690,000 or so distinct CDR3 sequences, roughly 6% of them seen once. Sequenced sample: naive T cells sorted from blood. The receptors were sampled from a man aged 18 to 29 in good health.

The chain links TRBV7-6 to TRBJ2-2, with 16 bases aligning to TRBD2. CDR1 is SGHVS and CDR2 is FNYEAQ in the germline V gene. V was pared by 7 bases and J by 0 bases, with 5 bases of the junction left unmatched. The CDR3 length is 18 residues. This CDR3 is CASTLGTSGGANTGELFF. CDR3 DNA sequence: TGTGCCAGCACATTAGGGACTAGCGGGGGGGCGAACACCGGGGAGCTGTTTTTT.

As to this clonotype: This may be a read error: a much more frequent sequence differs by one nucleotide. The rearrangement joins TRBV12-3 or TRBV12-4 to TRBJ1-3; maybe TRBD1 (6 bases). The CDR3 runs to 13 residues. CDR3 sequence (DNA): TGTGCCAGCAGTGACAGGAGTGGAAACATCATATATTTT. It yields the protein CASSDRSGNIIYF.

In its sample, this clonotype was seen a few times. The chain employs TRBV20-1 and TRBJ2-1; 8 bases align to TRBD2. The CDR3 spans 14 residues. Germline loops: CDR1 DFQATT, CDR2 SNEGSKA (reference sequence). The J segment lost 0 bases and the V segment lost 6 bases, leaving 4 bases of the junction unmatched. The CDR3 DNA follows: TGCAGTGCAGCGGGAGCGACCTCCTACAATGAGCAGTTCTTC. As protein: CSAAGATSYNEQFF.

This clonotype came up many times. This chain links TRBV12-3 or TRBV12-4 with TRBJ2-1; 7 positions agree with TRBD2. This CDR3 comprises 16 residues. V gave up 0 bases and J gave up 6 bases; unmatched junction bases: 8. The CDR3 protein is CASSLAQFSSGNEQFF. The CDR3 coding sequence is TGTGCCAGCAGTTTAGCGCAGTTTTCTAGCGGCAATGAGCAGTTCTTC.

The chain uses TRBV7-2 and TRBJ1-5; the D is unclear. The CDR3 sequence is 13 residues long. Germline lookup yields CDR1 SGHTA and CDR2 FQGNSA. V lost 7 bases and J 5 bases, leaving 12 bases between the germline ends. The DNA of the CDR3 is TGTGCCAGCACCATGAACCTAGATCAGCCCCAGCATTTT. Protein: CASTMNLDQPQHF.

A note on this clonotype: This may be a read error, as it is one base from a much larger clone. This sequence joins TRBV9 and TRBJ2-3; D call uncertain. CDR1 is SGDLS and CDR2 is YYNGEE in the germline V gene. Trimming cost V 6 bases and J 1 base, with 12 bases left between them. This CDR3 contains 14 residues. For the CDR3, the DNA is TGTGCCAGCACCCCCCTCATTGGCACAGATACGCAGTATTTT. The encoded protein is CASTPLIGTDTQYF. Full variable domain (outside the CDR3, taken from reference TRBV9 and TRBJ2-3): DSGVTQTPKHLITATGQRVTLRCSPRSGDLSVYWYQQSLDQGLQFLIQYYNGEERAKGNILERFSAQQFPDLHSELNLSSLELGDSALYFCASTPLIGTDTQYFGPGTRLTVL.

This clonotype was counted only a few times. The genes are TRBV5-1 and TRBJ2-5, with TRBD1 identical over 7 bases. The ends lost 3 bases at V and 4 bases at J; junction bases unmatched: 3. CDR3 length: 13 residues. The germline V gene encodes CDR1 SGHRS and CDR2 YFSETQ. The CDR3 reads CASSSTGLETQYF. DNA for the CDR3: TGCGCCAGCAGCTCGACAGGGTTAGAGACCCAGTACTTC.

This clonotype has more than one count but fewer than ten. J is TRBJ1-4 and V is TRBV27; D gene ambiguous. The germline CDR1 and CDR2 sequences are MNHEY and SMNVEV (reference sequence). The length of the CDR3 is 13 residues. V was shortened by 8 bases and J by 4 bases, with 11 bases between the two germline ends. This CDR3 reads CASRDWGNEKLFF. The CDR3 nucleotides are TGTGCCAGCCGAGACTGGGGTAATGAAAAACTGTTTTTT.

The rearrangement links TRBV12-3 or TRBV12-4 to TRBJ1-3, with 9 positions matching TRBD1. With 5 bases clipped from V and 8 bases from J, the junction kept 10 bases outside the gene matches. The CDR3 is 15 residues long. The CDR3 loop reads CASSAEGQGADTIYF. CDR3 coding DNA: TGTGCCAGCAGTGCAGAGGGACAGGGAGCGGACACCATATATTTT.

This clonotype turned up a few times. The chain combines TRBV19 with TRBJ1-1; 9 bases align to TRBD1. The CDR3 contains 12 residues. Germline trimming cut 5 bases from V and 10 bases from J; bases unmatched to any gene: 5. Germline CDR1 reads LNHDA; CDR2 reads SQIVND (reference sequence). The CDR3 sequence is CASSEQGAGAFF. CDR3 coding DNA: TGTGCCAGTAGTGAACAGGGGGCTGGAGCTTTCTTT.

The V gene is TRBV20-1, the J gene TRBJ1-2, with D unclear. From germline, CDR1 is DFQATT and CDR2 SNEGSKA (reference sequence). The germline V and J ends were trimmed by 5 bases and 5 bases, with 15 bases remaining between them. The CDR3 length is 13 residues. The CDR3 loop reads CSAHTVSVYGYTF. CDR3 DNA sequence: TGCAGTGCTCATACAGTTTCGGTTTATGGCTACACCTTC.

Only a few counts were recorded for this clonotype. This rearrangement joins TRBV7-9 to TRBJ1-4, with D unresolved. V was pared by 2 bases and J by 6 bases, with 4 bases between. CDR1 is SEHNR and CDR2 is FQNEAQ in the germline V gene (reference sequence). The CDR3 runs 12 residues. CDR3 protein: CASSLSDEKLFF. The CDR3 nucleotides are TGTGCCAGCAGCTTAAGTGATGAAAAACTGTTTTTT.